Shown below are 27 T cell receptor beta chains from a single sample sequenced in a study of blood T cell repertoires in COVID-19. Profiled with immunoSEQ multiplex PCR; TCRdb holds only in-frame clones, not every one. The table records about 89,000 clones, roughly 88% of them present only once. Sequencing was done on a sample of peripheral blood. The receptors come from a man aged 55 to 70 with acute or convalescent COVID-19.

The chain combines TRBV18 with TRBJ2-1; no definite D call. The CDR3 runs to 13 residues. Between the trimmed V and J ends, which lost 3 bases and 0 bases, there was a span of 3 bases. Germline CDR1 reads KGHSH; CDR2 reads LQKENI. The CDR3 DNA sequence: TGTGCCAGCTCACCTCTCTCCTACAATGAGCAGTTCTTC. This sequence encodes CASSPLSYNEQFF.

The rearrangement uses TRBV11-2 and TRBJ2-7, with D unresolved. The CDR3 consists of 14 residues. Germline V lookup: CDR1 SGHAT, CDR2 FQNNGV. The V gene lost 0 bases and the J gene lost 0 bases, with 6 bases spanning the gap. Here the CDR3 reads CASSLERSSYEQYF. CDR3 sequence (DNA): TGTGCCAGCAGCTTAGAACGGAGCTCCTACGAGCAGTACTTC.

The rearrangement uses TRBV4-1 and TRBJ1-2; 9 bases are shared with TRBD1. In germline, CDR1 is MGHRA, CDR2 YSYEKL. Trimming at V came to 4 bases and at J to 5 bases, leaving 11 bases not matched to a gene. The CDR3 consists of 16 residues. CDR3 nucleotides: TGCGCCAGCAGCCCCGGCCCAACAGGGGGCCCTTATGGCTACACCTTC. The encoded protein is CASSPGPTGGPYGYTF.

This clone is medium-sized by share. The J gene is TRBJ2-5, the V gene TRBV7-9; 7 bases line up with TRBD2. CDR1 and CDR2 from the germline V gene are SEHNR and FQNEAQ (reference sequence). The V segment lost 10 bases and the J segment 4 bases; nucleotides outside the gene matches: 12. The CDR3 has 14 amino acids. The CDR3 sequence is CATRGREKGETQYF. As DNA, the CDR3 is TGTGCCACCCGTGGGCGGGAGAAGGGAGAGACCCAGTACTTC.

This clone has only one observation. The V gene is TRBV18, the J gene TRBJ1-5; D is perhaps TRBD1 (5 bases). The CDR3 consists of 16 residues. CDR1 and CDR2 from the germline V gene are KGHSH and LQKENI. V lost 0 bases and J 1 base, leaving 10 bases between the germline ends. CDR3 DNA: TGTGCCAGCTCACCACCGGGCAGGGTAAGCAATCAGCCCCAGCATTTT. This codes for CASSPPGRVSNQPQHF.

The chain is built from TRBV30 and TRBJ1-2; tentative D call: TRBD1 (6 bases). The CDR3 runs to 14 residues. Germline lookup yields CDR1 GTSNPN and CDR2 SVGIG (reference sequence). V lost 3 bases and J 7 bases, leaving 18 bases between the germline ends. The CDR3 DNA is TGTGCCTGGAGCCTCCTCGGACAGTCCTTTGGCTACACCTTC. This sequence encodes CAWSLLGQSFGYTF.

Only one count was recorded for this clone. J is TRBJ2-1 and V is TRBV29-1, with TRBD2 matching over 7 bases. The CDR3 is made up of 10 amino acids. The V gene's germline CDR1 is SQVTM and CDR2 ANQGSEA. With V trimmed by 3 bases and J by 14 bases, 4 bases remained unmatched. CDR3 amino acids: CSVDLAAKFF. The CDR3 bases are TGCAGCGTTGACCTAGCGGCCAAGTTCTTC.

This clone was recorded only once. V usage is TRBV25-1 and J usage is TRBJ1-5; weak D call: TRBD1 (6 bases). V lost 2 bases, J lost 4 bases, and 12 bases lay in between. Germline loops: CDR1 MGHDK, CDR2 SYGVNS. The CDR3 has 15 residues. The CDR3, as DNA: TGTGCCAGCAGTGAAACAGGGCAGGGAAATCAGCCCCAGCATTTT. As protein: CASSETGQGNQPQHF.

This rearrangement joins TRBV3-1 (or the pseudogene TRBV3-2) to TRBJ2-3, with 10 bases that match TRBD2. V shed 2 bases and J 4 bases; nucleotides not matched to a gene: 9. Germline values: CDR1 LGHDT, CDR2 YNNKEL (reference sequence). This CDR3 contains 17 residues. DNA for the CDR3: TGTGCCAGCAGCCAAAGGCACATAGCGGGAGGCTCAGATACGCAGTATTTT. Its translation is CASSQRHIAGGSDTQYF.

The chain links TRBV2 to TRBJ1-2, with D possibly matching TRBD1 (5 bases). The CDR3 is made up of 13 amino acids. Trimming left V 4 bases short and J 1 base short, with 7 bases between. Looked up from germline, CDR1 is SNHLY and CDR2 is FYNNEI. CDR3 bases: TGTGCCAGCAGTGGACAGCTTAACTATGGCTACACCTTC. Encoded protein: CASSGQLNYGYTF.

V usage is TRBV9 and J usage is TRBJ2-1, with 15 bases that match TRBD2. In germline, CDR1 is SGDLS, CDR2 YYNGEE. This CDR3 region has 16 residues. V was clipped by 0 bases and J by 8 bases; unmatched bases: 3. The CDR3 loop is CASSVGTSGGADEQFF. In DNA, the CDR3 is TGTGCCAGCAGCGTAGGGACTAGCGGGGGGGCCGATGAGCAGTTCTTC.

The chain couples TRBV21-1 to TRBJ2-5; TRBD2 reflects the table's D call only, with no check against the DNA. TRBV21-1 constitutes a pseudogene. This CDR3 has 14 residues. This CDR3 is CASSKVPLQETQYF. The CDR3, as DNA: TGTGCCAGCAGCAAAGTCCCACTCCAAGAGACCCAGTACTTC.

The chain uses TRBV10-2 and TRBJ2-7; tentative D call: TRBD1 (6 bases). The CDR3 totals 14 residues. Trimming left V 7 bases short and J 1 base short, with 14 bases between. The germline V gene has CDR1 WSHSY and CDR2 SAAADI. The CDR3 sequence is CASTATGRSYEQYF. CDR3 DNA: TGCGCCAGCACCGCGACAGGAAGGTCCTACGAGCAGTACTTC.

The chain joins TRBV11-1 to TRBJ2-7; D remains unclear. The length of the CDR3 is 15 residues. Germline V lookup: CDR1 SGHAT, CDR2 FQDESV (reference sequence). V shed 4 bases and J shed 2 bases, with 15 bases lying between them. CDR3 residues: CASSSTKESPYEQYF. CDR3 sequence (DNA): TGTGCCAGCAGCTCGACCAAGGAGAGCCCCTACGAGCAGTACTTC.

The chain couples TRBV4-2 to TRBJ2-1; D perhaps matches TRBD1 (5 bases). This CDR3 has 15 residues. The germline V and J ends were trimmed by 5 bases and 0 bases, with 11 bases remaining between them. CDR1 and CDR2 from the germline V gene are LGHNA and YNFKEQ. CDR3: CASSETVNSYNEQFF. The CDR3 DNA is TGTGCCAGCAGCGAGACAGTGAACTCCTACAATGAGCAGTTCTTC.

The chain joins TRBV19 to TRBJ1-1; unclear D gene. In germline, CDR1 is LNHDA, CDR2 SQIVND (reference sequence). V lost 6 bases and J lost 1, with 3 bases in between. The length of the CDR3 is 11 residues. The CDR3 coding sequence is TGTGCCAGTAGCTGGAACACTGAAGCTTTCTTT. This translates into CASSWNTEAFF.

The chain links TRBV7-9 to TRBJ2-1; 9 bases align to TRBD2. The ends lost 11 bases at V and 9 bases at J; junction bases unmatched: 5. The CDR3 is 11 amino acids. In germline, CDR1 is SEHNR, CDR2 FQNEAQ (reference sequence). The CDR3 nucleotides read TGTGCCGGCAATAGCGGGAGTGAGCAGTTCTTC. Protein product: CAGNSGSEQFF.

In this sample, this clone turned up a few times. This rearrangement joins TRBV9 to TRBJ1-3, with a weak D call TRBD1 (6 bases). The germline V gene encodes CDR1 SGDLS and CDR2 YYNGEE. Trimming took off 3 bases at V and 0 bases at J, with 10 bases between the two ends. This CDR3 is built from 15 residues. CDR3 sequence: CASSAQGHSGNTIYF. CDR3 bases: TGTGCCAGCAGCGCACAGGGCCACTCTGGAAACACCATATATTTT.

The CDR3 is CASSMSGKQGTEAFF. The CDR3 region has the DNA TGTGCCAGTAGTATGTCAGGGAAACAAGGGACTGAAGCTTTCTTT. The gene calls are TRBV19 and TRBJ1-1; D might be TRBD1 (5 bases). V dropped 3 bases and J dropped 5 bases, with 16 bases sitting between them. Germline lookup yields CDR1 LNHDA and CDR2 SQIVND (reference sequence). This CDR3 comprises 15 residues.

The chain carries TRBV5-1 and TRBJ2-5; 7 nucleotides match TRBD1. Trimming took 3 bases from V and 0 from J; bases not matched to a gene: 5. Per the germline V gene, CDR1 is SGHRS and CDR2 is YFSETQ. The CDR3 is 15 residues long. CDR3 loop: CASSSITGDQETQYF. In nucleotides, the CDR3 is TGCGCCAGCAGCTCAATAACAGGGGACCAAGAGACCCAGTACTTC.

The chain uses TRBV7-9 and TRBJ1-2; D is ambiguous. With 5 bases removed from V and 4 bases from J, the gap between germline ends came to 14 bases. Germline V CDR1 and CDR2: SEHNR, FQNEAQ (reference sequence). This CDR3 region has 14 residues. CDR3 nucleotide sequence: TGTGCCAGCAGCGCCTCCCTGGCGGCCTATGGCTACACCTTC. It specifies CASSASLAAYGYTF.

The chain carries TRBV5-1 and TRBJ2-5; D perhaps matches TRBD1 (6 bases). CDR3 length: 15 amino acids. Germline V CDR1 and CDR2: SGHRS, YFSETQ. Trimming removed 3 bases at V and 2 bases at J, with 14 bases between. DNA of the CDR3: TGCGCCAGCAGCTCCGTGATTCAGGGGCAAGAGACCCAGTACTTC. Amino acid sequence: CASSSVIQGQETQYF. Combining the CDR3 with reference TRBV5-1 and TRBJ2-5 gives the whole variable domain KAGVTQTPRYLIKTRGQQVTLSCSPISGHRSVSWYQQTPGQGLQFLFEYFSETQRNKGNFPGRFSGRQFSNSRSEMNVSTLELGDSALYLCASSSVIQGQETQYFGPGTRLLVL.

This chain uses TRBV7-8 with TRBJ2-1, with 12 nucleotides matching TRBD2. Germline V gene sequence: CDR1 SGHVS, CDR2 FQNEAQ. The CDR3 has 16 amino acids. V lost 4 bases to trimming and J lost 5 bases; unmatched junction nucleotides: 6. This CDR3 is CASSSWTSGINNEQFF. CDR3 coding DNA: TGTGCCAGCAGCTCCTGGACTAGCGGGATCAACAATGAGCAGTTCTTC.

The chain carries TRBV6-5 and TRBJ2-7, with 10 nucleotides matching TRBD2. Trimming cost V 0 bases and J 7 bases; bases outside gene matches: 9. Germline V lookup: CDR1 MNHEY, CDR2 SVGAGI. There are 16 residues in the CDR3. This CDR3 reads CASSYSKTSGSLEQYF. The CDR3 coding sequence is TGTGCCAGCAGTTACTCGAAGACTAGCGGGTCTTTGGAGCAGTACTTC.

This clone was seen once. V and J are TRBV29-1 and TRBJ1-2, with 7 bases aligning to TRBD1. With V trimmed by 7 bases and J by 6 bases, 8 bases remained unmatched. CDR1 is SQVTM, CDR2 ANQGSEA, per germline. The CDR3 contains 12 residues. The CDR3 DNA follows: TGCAGCGACGACAGGGCGGGTGATGGCTACACCTTC. It yields the protein CSDDRAGDGYTF.

CDR3 in amino acids: CASSPNSGTYEQYF. Written as DNA, the CDR3 is TGTGCCAGCTCACCTAATAGCGGGACCTACGAGCAGTACTTC. The chain joins TRBV18 to TRBJ2-7; 8 positions match TRBD2. Germline V gene lookup returns CDR1 KGHSH and CDR2 LQKENI. V was clipped by 3 bases and J by 2 bases; unmatched bases: 3. CDR3 length: 14 residues.

The J gene is TRBJ1-2, the V gene TRBV19, with TRBD1 as a possible D gene (6 bases). The CDR3 contains 14 residues. Germline-derived CDR1 and CDR2 are LNHDA and SQIVND (reference sequence). Trimming removed 5 bases at V and 4 bases at J, with 14 bases between. CDR3: CASSWRTEGYGYTF. The CDR3 DNA follows: TGTGCCAGTAGTTGGAGGACAGAAGGCTATGGCTACACCTTC.